This record concerns one T cell receptor beta chain sequence. Its antigen is still unknown. There are no base qualities to consult, and no much larger clone falls within one base. CDR1 and CDR2 are drawn from the germline V gene (reference sequence): GTSNPN, SVGIG. V and J are truncated by 8 bases and 0 bases respectively, leaving an intervening sequence of 8 bases. CDR3 length: 13 amino acids, cysteine to phenylalanine. Only the CDR3 region is kept as DNA, spanning 39 bases read in frame from base 1. This specimen belongs to a study of shared clonotypes between healthy human individuals (dated by TCRdb to the early 2020s). About the study as a whole: The cohort included three men and a couple of women between 18 and 49 years of age. To increase sequencing depth and limit assay-specific biases, TCR repertoire library preparation and sequencing were carried out by different laboratories using diverse techniques. For each donor, three plates each were used for CD4 naive and CD4 memory, two plates were used for CD8 naive, and one plate was used for CD8 memory. Between about 0.85 and 10 billion PBMCs per donor were obtained by leukapheresis. Blood TCR repertoires of a handful of healthy adults were deeply sequenced to estimate repertoire size and the extent of clonotype sharing between individuals. Results the study describes overall, beyond this receptor: The genetic and exposure-history diversity represented was limited by the small number of donors. Only blood was sampled, and tissue TCR repertoires likely differ from those in blood. Incomplete sequencing was indicated by rarefaction of sorted-subset datasets, despite the large sequencing depth. When a handful of donors were compared, the shared fraction of clonotypes was roughly 4.8% for naive CD4, around 3.5% for naive CD8, 2.3% for memory CD4, and roughly 0.43% for memory CD8. Compared with non-shared clonotypes, clonotypes shared by all four sorted-subset donors had higher generation probabilities. Larger estimated clonotype richness was generally found for naive subsets than for memory subsets. Pairwise subsampling indicated that sequencing depth was expected to affect the degree of clonotype sharing among donors.

CD8 naive samples were CD45RO-negative cells positively selected for CCR7, giving a CD45RA+CCR7+ population that excluded TemRA cells. Healthy HIV-negative adults with no recently reported acute infections or vaccinations were included as donors. All donors were Caucasian adults living in Nashville, Tennessee, USA. Blood was collected by leukapheresis, and PBMCs were isolated by Ficoll-Histopaque density gradient centrifugation and then cryopreserved in liquid nitrogen vapor phase. Analytical flow cytometry was used to check the purity and quantity of each magnetically sorted T cell population. Genomic DNA was isolated from every sorted fraction and measured by UV absorbance on a Nanodrop 2000c. Using the deep immunoSEQ assay, multiplex PCR amplified TCR CDR3 regions from genomic DNA. Extracted genomic DNA from each cell subset was spread evenly across all wells of several immunoSEQ 96-well plates, with each plate serving as a replicate. Each replicate PCR for sorted subsets received about 220 ng genomic DNA, equal to roughly 30,000 T cell genomes. The purified libraries were quantified using a Qubit 3.0 fluorometer, sized with a Bioanalyzer 2100, and then quantified again using the KAPA Library Quantification kit. A separate single-read 150-cycle Illumina NextSeq 550 flow cell was used to sequence each immunoSEQ 96-well plate. In the paper's pipeline: Because the immunoSEQ output included only junctional sequences and no quality scores, the filtering could not be the same as the filtering used for full-length reads. To assign V/J genes and CDR3, sequences were annotated using PyIR, a Python wrapper for IgBLAST v1.9, with IMGT germline references. Reads with weak V/J assignments (E-value above 1e-6), missing CDR3, stop codons, out-of-frame junctions, or ambiguous translated residues were removed. V3J clonotypes were defined as sequences sharing an identical inferred V gene, J gene, and CDR3 amino acid sequence. To compute the percentage overlap between repertoires, the number of shared unique clonotypes was divided by the size of the smaller repertoire. Three approaches were used to assess repertoire richness: RTK rarefaction, the Chao1 estimator, and Recon v2.1 estimates of unobserved clonotypes. For all TCRbeta clonotypes obtained by the gDNA method from a few donors, generation probabilities were computed with OLGA. TCRdb holds this immuneACCESS table with in-frame rearrangements only. Some clones are missing; in checked studies, unresolved V genes explain under half, and the rest has no known cause. That table gives V, J and clone size, and the DNA gave D and trimming. Counted in this sample were around 2.1 million clones; more than 85% of them appeared once. The ten most abundant clones make up roughly 1.7% of the sample.

The sequence came from a man younger than 35 in good health. Some clones in this sample may be carry-over from other donors' samples. Specimen: naive CD8+ T cells from PBMCs. Taken with the paper, the label for cell subset or site translates to: CD45RA+CCR7+. The receptor chain draws on TRBV30 and TRBJ1-6, with the D gene not confidently named. The CDR3 is CATSPSYNSPLHF. The DNA is as follows: TGTGCCACCAGCCCCTCCTATAATTCACCCCTCCACTTT.